The clone carrying this TCR beta chain was counted only a few times. This entry comes from a study of patients and donors after allogeneic stem cell transplantation. TCRdb reprocessed the RT-PCR reads with MiXCR, giving one entry per CDR3 protein. The sample holds 70,000 to 95,000 distinct CDR3 sequences, around 5% seen once. V was pared by 6 bases and J by 4 bases, with 10 bases of the junction left unmatched. Germline assignment: CDR1 MDHEN and CDR2 SYDVKM. This CDR3 is 15 amino acids long. The gene calls are TRBV28 and TRBJ2-3; 7 positions match TRBD2. This clonotype was obtained from a human donor who was either an allogeneic HSCT recipient or a stem cell or donor lymphocyte infusion donor (not recorded which). It is not recorded whose cells these are; they may come from a transplant donor. The sample was blood, either unsorted or a sorted T cell fraction (not recorded which). This chain's CDR3 is CASRLGAGFADTQYF. The CDR3 DNA follows: TGTGCCAGCAGGCTGGGAGCGGGATTCGCAGATACGCAGTATTTT. The whole variable domain, remainder taken from reference TRBV28 and TRBJ2-3, is DVKVTQSSRYLVKRTGEKVFLECVQDMDHENMFWYRQDPGLGLRLIYFSYDVKMKEKGDIPEGYSVSREKKERFSLILESASTNQTSMYLCASRLGAGFADTQYFGPGTRLTVL.